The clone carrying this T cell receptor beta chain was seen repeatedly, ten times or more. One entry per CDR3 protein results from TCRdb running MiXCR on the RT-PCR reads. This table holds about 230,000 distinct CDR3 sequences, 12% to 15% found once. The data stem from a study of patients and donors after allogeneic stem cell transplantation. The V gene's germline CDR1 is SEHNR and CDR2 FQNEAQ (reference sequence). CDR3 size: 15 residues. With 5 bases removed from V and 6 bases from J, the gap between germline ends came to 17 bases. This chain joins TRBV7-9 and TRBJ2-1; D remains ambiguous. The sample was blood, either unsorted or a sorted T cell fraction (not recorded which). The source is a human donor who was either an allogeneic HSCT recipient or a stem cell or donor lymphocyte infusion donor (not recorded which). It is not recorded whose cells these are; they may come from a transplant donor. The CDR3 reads CASSPKYRLGNEQFF. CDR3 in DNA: TGTGCCAGCAGCCCCAAGTACCGGCTGGGCAATGAGCAGTTCTTC.